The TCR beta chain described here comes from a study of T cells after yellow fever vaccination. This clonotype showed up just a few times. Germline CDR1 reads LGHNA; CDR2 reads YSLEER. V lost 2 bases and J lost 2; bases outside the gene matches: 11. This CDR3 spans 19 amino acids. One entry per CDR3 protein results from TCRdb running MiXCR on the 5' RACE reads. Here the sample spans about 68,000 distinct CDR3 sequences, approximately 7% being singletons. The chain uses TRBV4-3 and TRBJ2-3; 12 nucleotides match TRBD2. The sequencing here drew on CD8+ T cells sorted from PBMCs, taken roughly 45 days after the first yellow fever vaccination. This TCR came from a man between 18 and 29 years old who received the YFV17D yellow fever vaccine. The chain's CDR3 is CASSQPARTSGVVTDTQYF. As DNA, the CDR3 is TGCGCCAGCAGCCAACCGGCCCGGACTAGCGGGGTCGTCACAGATACGCAGTATTTT.